This TCR beta chain was sequenced for a study of radiotherapy plus CTLA-4 blockade in lung cancer. Overall study: Objective responses were seen in around 18% of patients, disease control in 31%.

Patients with chemo-refractory metastatic non-small-cell lung cancer received focal radiation plus CTLA-4 blockade with ipilimumab. V gave up 3 bases and J gave up 4 bases; unmatched junction bases: 2. Germline V gene lookup returns CDR1 SGHRS and CDR2 YFSETQ. The CDR3 covers 14 residues. The study's findings and limits: TCR clones of tumor origin grew in blood after radiotherapy plus ipilimumab. According to reports, early shifts in blood T cell clones, alongside interferon-beta, forecast response most accurately.

Regarding this clone: The antigen remains undetermined.

Method: immunoSEQ multiplex PCR; TCRdb's copy keeps in-frame clones and lacks some. The sample has 45,000 to 55,000 clones, around 83% seen once. This receptor was identified in a human donor with non-small cell lung cancer who had stable disease on radiotherapy plus ipilimumab. The chain has TRBV5-1 and TRBJ1-1; 11 positions agree with TRBD1. The material sequenced was peripheral blood, taken from a patient treated with radiotherapy plus ipilimumab. The DNA for the CDR3 is TGCGCCAGCAGCTCGGGGACAGGGGGCACTGAAGCTTTCTTT. As protein: CASSSGTGGTEAFF.